This record concerns one TCR beta chain sequence. The antigen it binds to is not known. Base quality data are lacking; no much larger clone is found one base away. Libraries were built with the immunoSEQ multiplex PCR assay. Entries here come from immuneACCESS through TCRdb and include only in-frame sequences with V and J called. Some clones fail to appear in such tables; in the studies checked, an unresolved V gene covers under half of the shortfall, and the cause of the remainder is unknown. This sample gives around 97,000 clones in total; approximately 96% of them show up just once. Under 0.45% of the sample comes from the top ten. The CDR3, cysteine through phenylalanine, is 15 amino acids long. Here the CDR3 DNA is all that survives: 45 bases in frame from base 1. V and J lose 7 bases and 0 bases, and a span of 15 bases separates them. Reading the germline V gene gives CDR1 SNHLY and CDR2 FYNNEI.

This entry comes from a study of technical replicates of blood from a handful of donors (TCRdb year 2017). Sequenced input: T cells isolated from PBMCs. The sequence joins TRBV2 to TRBJ1-1; confidence is insufficient to name the D gene. The sequence was collected from a human donor in good health. CDR3 reads: CASTKEMIMNTEAFF. The DNA is TGTGCCAGCACCAAAGAGATGATCATGAACACTGAAGCTTTCTTT.